Listed below are T cell receptor beta chains from one sample, sequenced in a study of shared clonotypes between healthy human individuals. Clones were sequenced by immunoSEQ multiplex PCR, and TCRdb holds only the in-frame ones, with some missing. The profile shows about 680,000 clones, 73% of them singletons. Sequences were obtained from memory CD4+ T cells sorted from blood. Receptors were obtained from a woman aged 25-40 years in good health. CDR3s include the opening cysteine and the closing phenylalanine or tryptophan. D genes are given only for firm matches. The listing skips clone size in some rows; elsewhere it reads once, few, many or a size class.

>TRBJ2-2|-|few|TRBV10-3|15
CAISDPASNTGELFF
TGTGCCATCAGTGACCCCGCATCAAACACCGGGGAGCTGTTTTTT
>TRBJ1-3|-|-|TRBV4-1|17
CASSQDRPRVIGNTIYF
TGCGCCAGCAGCCAAGATAGACCCAGGGTAATTGGAAACACCATATATTTT
>TRBJ1-2|-|once|TRBV2|12
CARGTRLVGYTF
TGTGCCAGGGGGACCCGTCTAGTAGGCTACACCTTC
>TRBJ2-2|TRBD2|few|TRBV27|18
CASSLTPGLAGYTGELFF
TGTGCCAGCAGTTTAACCCCCGGACTAGCGGGATACACCGGGGAGCTGTTTTTT
>TRBJ2-1|TRBD2|-|TRBV7-3|16
CASSPRAGTSYNEQFF
TGTGCCAGCAGCCCTAGAGCGGGGACCTCCTACAATGAGCAGTTCTTC
>TRBJ2-5|TRBD1|-|TRBV14|14
CASRRTGEGETQYF
TGTGCCAGCAGGAGGACAGGGGAGGGAGAGACCCAGTACTTC
>TRBJ1-2|TRBD1|-|TRBV28|16
CASNPPVEGASYGYTF
TGTGCCAGCAACCCCCCCGTGGAGGGGGCAAGCTATGGCTACACCTTC
>TRBJ2-5|TRBD1|-|TRBV7-2|15
CASSFGTVIQETQYF
TGTGCCAGCAGCTTTGGGACAGTAATCCAAGAGACCCAGTACTTC
>TRBJ1-1|-|-|TRBV5-6|14
CASGRPALNTEAFF
TGTGCCAGCGGACGCCCGGCACTGAACACTGAAGCTTTCTTT
>TRBJ2-3|TRBD1|-|TRBV19|14
CASSMGQRTDTQYF
TGTGCCAGTAGTATGGGACAGAGGACAGATACGCAGTATTTT
>TRBJ2-7|TRBD2|-|TRBV7-2|16
CASSLVSLAGSYEQYF
TGTGCCAGCAGCTTAGTCTCTCTAGCGGGCTCCTACGAGCAGTACTTC
>TRBJ2-2|TRBD1|few|TRBV5-1|15
CASKLAGTGTGELFF
TGCGCCAGCAAGTTGGCCGGGACAGGCACCGGGGAGCTGTTTTTT
>TRBJ2-7|-|few|TRBV7-2|16
CASSPGGGRISGEQYF
TGTGCCAGCAGCCCGGGGGGCGGGAGAATTTCGGGTGAGCAGTACTTC
>TRBJ1-3|-|-|TRBV7-9|15
CASSGTGGSGNTIYF
TGTGCCAGCAGCGGGACCGGGGGGTCGGGAAACACCATATATTTT
>TRBJ2-7|-|-|TRBV6-4|17
CASSLFDRRGISYEQYF
TGTGCCAGCAGTTTATTCGACCGGCGGGGAATCTCCTACGAGCAGTACTTC
>TRBJ2-7|-|-|TRBV10-3|12
CAIGGQGYEQYF
TGTGCCATTGGGGGACAAGGCTACGAGCAGTACTTC
>TRBJ1-1|TRBD1|-|TRBV28|15
CASSSPGQLNTEAFF
TGTGCCAGCAGTTCTCCGGGACAGTTGAACACTGAAGCTTTCTTT
>TRBJ2-1|TRBD2|-|TRBV27|16
CASSTRTSGEKDEQFF
TGTGCCAGCAGTACACGAACTAGCGGAGAAAAGGATGAGCAGTTCTTC
>TRBJ1-2|-|-|TRBV5-1|17
CASSLLPLDPTIYGYTF
TGCGCCAGCAGCTTGCTCCCTCTGGACCCCACCATCTATGGCTACACCTTC
>TRBJ1-5|-|-|TRBV19|15
CASSIRDEPNQPQHF
TGTGCCAGTAGTATTCGGGACGAACCTAATCAGCCCCAGCATTTT
>TRBJ2-3|-|-|TRBV2|14
CASGGIVWGDTQYF
TGTGCCAGCGGTGGAATAGTCTGGGGAGATACGCAGTATTTT
>TRBJ1-5|-|-|TRBV5-1|15
CASSLGIEGDQPQHF
TGCGCCAGCAGCTTGGGTATAGAGGGGGATCAGCCCCAGCATTTT
>TRBJ1-1|-|-|TRBV18|15
CASSPSSGGLAEAFF
TGTGCCAGCTCACCATCTAGTGGTGGTTTGGCTGAAGCTTTCTTT
>TRBJ1-1|-|-|TRBV30|14
CAWRTTRGSTEAFF
TGTGCCTGGAGGACGACGAGGGGGAGCACTGAAGCTTTCTTT
>TRBJ1-2|-|-|TRBV19|15
CASSISAGNNYGYTF
TGTGCCAGTAGTATTAGCGCAGGGAATAACTATGGCTACACCTTC
>TRBJ2-3|TRBD2|-|TRBV7-8|17
CASSLVVAGALSDTQYF
TGTGCCAGCAGCTTAGTAGTAGCGGGAGCATTATCAGATACGCAGTATTTT
>TRBJ2-3|-|few|TRBV27|12
CASSFGGNTQYF
TGTGCCAGCAGTTTTGGGGGAAATACGCAGTATTTT
>TRBJ2-4|TRBD1|-|TRBV11-3|14
CASSLGDREDIQYF
TGTGCCAGCAGCTTAGGGGACAGGGAAGACATTCAGTACTTC
>TRBJ1-1|-|-|TRBV5-4|13
CASSSDRDTEAFF
TGTGCCAGCAGCTCAGACAGAGACACTGAAGCTTTCTTT
>TRBJ1-1|-|-|TRBV5-4|13
CASSLGMNTEAFF
TGTGCCAGCAGCTTGGGAATGAACACTGAAGCTTTCTTT
>TRBJ2-1|-|-|TRBV5-1|14
CASSFARTSNEQFF
TGCGCCAGCAGCTTCGCTAGAACGAGCAATGAGCAGTTCTTC
>TRBJ1-2|TRBD1|-|TRBV7-8|21
CASSRRQGQSPTRYWSYGYTF
TGTGCCAGCAGCCGAAGACAGGGACAAAGCCCGACTCGGTACTGGAGCTATGGCTACACCTTC
>TRBJ2-6|TRBD1|few|TRBV10-3|18
CAISESGGRSSGANVLTF
TGTGCCATCAGTGAGTCAGGGGGCCGAAGCTCTGGGGCCAACGTCCTGACTTTC
>TRBJ1-3|-|-|TRBV10-3|15
CAIRRDGSSGNTIYF
TGTGCCATCAGGCGGGACGGGAGCTCTGGAAACACCATATATTTT
>TRBJ2-4|-|-|TRBV6-1|12
CASRKDGDIQYF
TGTGCCAGCAGGAAGGACGGGGACATTCAGTACTTC
>TRBJ2-7|-|-|TRBV5-8|13
CASSSLSPGGQYF
TGTGCCAGCAGCTCGCTGTCCCCCGGGGGGCAGTACTTC
>TRBJ2-1|TRBD1|once|TRBV4-1|15
CASSRAGQGYNEQFF
TGCGCCAGCAGCCGGGCCGGACAGGGCTACAATGAGCAGTTCTTC
>TRBJ2-7|TRBD1|-|TRBV18|15
CASSSDRGQKSEQYF
TGTGCCAGCTCCTCCGACAGGGGGCAGAAAAGCGAGCAGTACTTC
>TRBJ2-1|TRBD2|-|TRBV29-1|14
CSVSTTSGNNEQFF
TGCAGCGTTTCGACGACTAGCGGTAACAATGAGCAGTTCTTC
>TRBJ1-4|-|-|TRBV10-3|13
CAISGGTGEKLFF
TGTGCCATCAGTGGAGGGACGGGCGAAAAACTGTTTTTT
>TRBJ1-2|-|once|TRBV6-5|15
CASSQSRLGNYGYTF
TGTGCCAGCAGTCAGTCTCGTCTGGGAAACTATGGCTACACCTTC
>TRBJ1-1|-|-|TRBV18|17
CASSPRSLTGTNTEAFF
TGTGCCAGCTCACCACGGTCCCTTACAGGGACTAACACTGAAGCTTTCTTT
>TRBJ1-2|-|-|TRBV6-5|15
CASSYPGQGSYGYTF
TGTGCCAGCAGTTACCCCGGGCAGGGAAGCTATGGCTACACCTTC
>TRBJ2-7|TRBD1|-|TRBV4-1|14
CASSQTGSPYEQYF
TGCGCCAGCAGCCAGACAGGGTCCCCCTACGAGCAGTACTTC
>TRBJ1-2|-|-|TRBV10-3|14
CAISEWGRNYGYTF
TGTGCCATCAGTGAGTGGGGACGGAACTATGGCTACACCTTC